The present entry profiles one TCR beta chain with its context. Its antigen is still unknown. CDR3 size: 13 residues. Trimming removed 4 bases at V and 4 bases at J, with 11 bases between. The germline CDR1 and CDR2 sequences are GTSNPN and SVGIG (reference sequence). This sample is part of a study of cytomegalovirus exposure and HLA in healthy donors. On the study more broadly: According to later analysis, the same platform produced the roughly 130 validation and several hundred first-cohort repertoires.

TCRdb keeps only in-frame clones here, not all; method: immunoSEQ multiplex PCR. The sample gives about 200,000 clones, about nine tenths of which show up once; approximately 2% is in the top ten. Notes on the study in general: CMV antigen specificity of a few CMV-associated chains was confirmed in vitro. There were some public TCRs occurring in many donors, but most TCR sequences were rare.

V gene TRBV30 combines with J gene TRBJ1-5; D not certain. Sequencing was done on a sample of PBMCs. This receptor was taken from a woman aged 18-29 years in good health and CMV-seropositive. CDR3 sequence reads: CAWNDEGNQPQHF. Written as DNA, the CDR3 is TGTGCCTGGAACGACGAGGGAAATCAGCCCCAGCATTTT.